The clone carrying this T cell receptor (beta chain) was recorded a few times. The antigen is undetermined. This sample was taken from a study of T cell repertoires in cytomegalovirus infection. General study points: Ex vivo responses were dominated by HLA-C-restricted CMV-specific TCR beta clonotypes. Carriers of CMV plus the relevant HLA were identified by cumulative public TCR beta family frequency.

Germline-derived CDR1 and CDR2 are SGHVS and FQNEAQ. V lost 1 base and J 6 bases, leaving 16 bases between the germline ends. The CDR3 has 16 amino acids. TCRdb analysed the reads with MiXCR anew, one entry per CDR3 protein. The data hold under 850,000 distinct CDR3 sequences, with 35% observed a single time. The TCR comes from a human donor in good health (CMV status not recorded). Some clones in this sample may be carry-over from other donors' samples. Sequenced input: PBMCs. The chain recombines TRBV7-8 with TRBJ2-1; possible D gene TRBD2, 5 bases. For the CDR3, the DNA is TGTGCCAGCAGCTTAGTGGTGGCGGGCGTCGGCAATGAGCAGTTCTTC. It is translated as CASSLVVAGVGNEQFF. Full variable domain (rest looked up from reference TRBV7-8 and TRBJ2-1): GAGVSQSPRYKVAKRGQDVALRCDPISGHVSLFWYQQALGQGPEFLTYFQNEAQLDKSGLPSDRFFAERPEGSVSTLKIQRTQQEDSAVYLCASSLVVAGVGNEQFFGPGTRLTVL.